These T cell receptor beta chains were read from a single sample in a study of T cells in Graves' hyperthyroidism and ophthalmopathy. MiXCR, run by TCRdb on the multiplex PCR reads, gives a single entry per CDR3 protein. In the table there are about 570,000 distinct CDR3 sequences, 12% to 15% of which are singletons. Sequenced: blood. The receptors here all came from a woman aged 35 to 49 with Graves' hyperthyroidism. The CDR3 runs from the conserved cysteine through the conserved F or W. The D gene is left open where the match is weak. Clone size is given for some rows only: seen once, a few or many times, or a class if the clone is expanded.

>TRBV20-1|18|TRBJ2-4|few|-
CSASNPGLLRLGGNIQYF
TGCAGTGCTTCTAATCCGGGACTCTTAAGGTTGGGTGGAAACATTCAGTACTTC
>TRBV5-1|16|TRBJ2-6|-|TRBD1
CATSGTALSWANVLTF
TGCGCCACCTCCGGGACAGCCCTCTCTTGGGCCAACGTCCTGACTTTC
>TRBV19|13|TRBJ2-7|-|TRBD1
CASSRGTAHEQYF
TGTGCCAGTAGTAGAGGGACAGCCCACGAGCAGTACTTC
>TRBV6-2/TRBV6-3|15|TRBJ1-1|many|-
CASRYGGFGNTEAFF
TGTGCCAGCAGGTACGGTGGCTTCGGGAACACTGAAGCTTTCTTT
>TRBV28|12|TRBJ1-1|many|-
CASLGGLTEAFF
TGTGCCAGCCTAGGGGGGCTCACTGAAGCTTTCTTT
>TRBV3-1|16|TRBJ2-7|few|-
CASSPIGTVPSYEQYF
TGTGCCAGCAGCCCAATCGGGACGGTGCCCTCCTACGAGCAGTACTTC
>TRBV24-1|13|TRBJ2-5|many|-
CATSDGQLETQYF
TGTGCCACCAGTGACGGACAGCTGGAGACCCAGTACTTC
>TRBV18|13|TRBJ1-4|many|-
CASSDRFNEKLFF
TGTGCCAGCTCCGACAGGTTTAATGAAAAACTGTTTTTT
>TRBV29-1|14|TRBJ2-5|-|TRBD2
CSVAGRLARETQYF
TGCAGCGTCGCGGGAAGACTAGCACGGGAGACCCAGTACTTC
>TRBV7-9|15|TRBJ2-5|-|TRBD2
CASSLDSGREETQYF
TGTGCCAGCAGCTTAGATAGCGGGAGGGAAGAGACCCAGTACTTC
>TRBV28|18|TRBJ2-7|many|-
CASSSLVGPQVFTYEQYF
TGTGCCAGCAGCTCATTGGTGGGACCGCAGGTATTTACCTACGAGCAGTACTTC
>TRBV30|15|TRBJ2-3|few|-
CAWRGRETDTDTQYF
TGTGCCTGGAGGGGTCGCGAGACAGACACAGATACGCAGTATTTT
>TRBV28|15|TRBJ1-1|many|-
CASRTRDRLNTEAFF
TGTGCCAGCAGAACTCGGGACCGATTGAACACTGAAGCTTTCTTT
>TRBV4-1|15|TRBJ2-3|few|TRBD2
CASSEGLAPTDTQYF
TGCGCCAGCAGCGAGGGACTAGCCCCCACAGATACGCAGTATTTT
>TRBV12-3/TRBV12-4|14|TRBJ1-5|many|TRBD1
CASQRTGGNQPQHF
TGTGCCAGCCAGCGGACAGGGGGAAATCAGCCCCAGCATTTT
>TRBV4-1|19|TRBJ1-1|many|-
CASSQPPWTGDLMNTEAFF
TGCGCCAGCAGCCAACCGCCCTGGACGGGCGACCTAATGAACACTGAAGCTTTCTTT
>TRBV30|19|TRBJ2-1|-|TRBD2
CAWSGRLAGANSPYNEQFF
TGTGCCTGGAGTGGAAGACTAGCGGGAGCAAATAGCCCCTACAATGAGCAGTTCTTC
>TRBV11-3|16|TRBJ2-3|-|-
CASSHSTGTRTDTQYF
TGTGCCAGCAGTCACTCCACAGGGACAAGAACAGATACGCAGTATTTT
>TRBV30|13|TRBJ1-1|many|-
CAWTSGGGTEAFF
TGTGCCTGGACGTCTGGGGGAGGAACTGAAGCTTTCTTT
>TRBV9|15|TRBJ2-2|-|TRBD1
CASSGGQGILGELFF
TGTGCCAGCAGCGGGGGACAGGGGATACTCGGGGAGCTGTTTTTT
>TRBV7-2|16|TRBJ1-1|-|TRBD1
CASSSGPGTAYTEAFF
TGTGCCAGCAGCTCCGGTCCCGGGACAGCTTACACTGAAGCTTTCTTT
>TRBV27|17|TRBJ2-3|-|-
CASSLYSGRLSGDTQYF
TGTGCCAGCAGTTTATACAGTGGCAGGCTCTCGGGAGATACGCAGTATTTT
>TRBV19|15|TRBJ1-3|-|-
CASSGQRNSGNTIYF
TGTGCCAGTAGCGGACAGAGAAACTCTGGAAACACCATATATTTT
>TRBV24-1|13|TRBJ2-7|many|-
CATSDRWGLEQYF
TGTGCCACCAGTGATCGGTGGGGGCTCGAGCAGTACTTC
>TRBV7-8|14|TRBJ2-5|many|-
CASSLQGNGETQYF
TGTGCCAGCAGCTTACAGGGTAACGGAGAGACCCAGTACTTC
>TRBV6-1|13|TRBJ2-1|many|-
CASSGAFGDEQFF
TGTGCCAGTTCGGGGGCCTTCGGAGATGAGCAGTTCTTC
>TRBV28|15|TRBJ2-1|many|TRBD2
CASSLGLADHNEQFF
TGTGCCAGCAGCTTAGGACTAGCGGACCACAATGAGCAGTTCTTC
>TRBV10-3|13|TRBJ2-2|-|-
CAISPRTGGELFF
TGTGCCATCAGCCCTCGGACTGGCGGGGAGCTGTTTTTT
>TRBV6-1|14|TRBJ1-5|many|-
CASLESGLNQPQHF
TGTGCCAGCCTTGAAAGCGGCCTCAATCAGCCCCAGCATTTT
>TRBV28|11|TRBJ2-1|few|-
CASTSTYEQFF
TGTGCCAGCACCTCTACTTATGAGCAGTTCTTC